One and the same sample provided the 26 T cell receptor beta chains below, sequenced in a study of CD8 T cells in ankylosing spondylitis. TCRdb processed the 5' RACE reads anew with MiXCR; each CDR3 protein has one entry. The sample includes roughly 260,000 distinct CDR3 sequences, 20% of them seen just once. The source material was blood, either unsorted or a sorted T cell fraction (not recorded which). These receptors came from a male donor with ankylosing spondylitis or in good health (not recorded which).

This clonotype was detected a few times. This chain connects TRBV12-3 or TRBV12-4 to TRBJ1-5, with no clear D. The CDR3 consists of 16 residues. The germline V and J ends were trimmed by 6 bases and 0 bases, with 15 bases remaining between them. CDR3 residues: CASSATVRASNQPQHF. Here the CDR3 DNA reads TGTGCCAGCAGCGCTACCGTGCGGGCTAGCAATCAGCCCCAGCATTTT.

This chain links TRBV2 with TRBJ2-5; tentative D call: TRBD2 (6 bases). The germline V and J ends were trimmed by 6 bases and 3 bases, with 14 bases remaining between them. CDR3 length: 14 amino acids. Germline CDR1 is SNHLY and CDR2 is FYNNEI. The CDR3 protein is CASRGWDLEETQYF. In DNA form, the CDR3 reads TGTGCCAGCAGGGGCTGGGACTTGGAAGAGACCCAGTACTTC.

This clonotype has only a few counts. The genes are TRBV6-1 and TRBJ2-7; maybe TRBD1 (5 bases). Germline CDR1 is MNHNS and CDR2 is SASEGT. Deletions cut 3 bases from V and 1 base from J, with 13 bases between. The length of the CDR3 is 15 residues. CDR3 residues: CASSERLGLSYEQYV. CDR3 nucleotide sequence: TGTGCCAGCAGTGAGCGGTTGGGGCTATCCTACGAGCAGTACGTC.

This chain uses TRBV19 with TRBJ2-2, with 8 bases that match TRBD2. CDR1 and CDR2 from the germline V gene are LNHDA and SQIVND (reference sequence). V shed 2 bases and J 7 bases; nucleotides not matched to a gene: 9. The length of the CDR3 is 16 residues. The CDR3, as DNA: TGTGCCAGTAGTATAAGTCGGGGGGGCAGTGGCGGGGAGCTGTTTTTT. Its translation is CASSISRGGSGGELFF.

This clonotype was picked up a small number of times. At one boundary the junction diverges from the germline segment, which might be a read error. The chain carries TRBV20-1 and TRBJ2-1; D unclear. CDR1 DFQATT and CDR2 SNEGSKA come from the germline V gene (reference sequence). This CDR3 is built from 15 residues. The chain's CDR3 is CSASGGESSYNEQFF. CDR3 bases: TGCAGTGCTAGTGGTGGGGAAAGCTCCTATAATGAGCAGTTCTTC.

This clonotype was seen only a few times. This chain links TRBV5-6 with TRBJ2-3; tentatively, D is TRBD2 (5 bases). Germline V CDR1 and CDR2: SGHDT, YYEEEE. V lost 2 bases, J lost 2 bases, and 9 bases lay in between. The CDR3 is 14 amino acids. Here the CDR3 reads CASSFPGFTDTQYF. CDR3 DNA sequence: TGTGCCAGCAGCTTTCCGGGATTCACAGATACGCAGTATTTT.

The genes are TRBV5-1 and TRBJ2-2; the D is unclear. Germline V CDR1 and CDR2: SGHRS, YFSETQ. V dropped 0 bases and J dropped 6 bases, with 12 bases sitting between them. The CDR3 totals 15 residues. CDR3 DNA sequence: TGCGCCAGCAGCTTGGCGACCCTGGCCCCCGGGGAGCTGTTTTTT. It specifies CASSLATLAPGELFF.

This clonotype was counted only a few times. The chain carries TRBV6-2 or TRBV6-3 and TRBJ2-2; possible D gene TRBD2, 5 bases. V gave up 5 bases and J gave up 8 bases, with 15 bases separating them. Looked up from germline, CDR1 is MNHEY and CDR2 is SVGEGT. The CDR3 has 14 amino acids. The CDR3 bases are TGTGCCAGCAGTCTTCGGGGAGACTTAGGGGAGCTGTTTTTT. As protein: CASSLRGDLGELFF.

This clonotype was counted ten times or more. This chain joins TRBV5-1 and TRBJ2-7, with TRBD2 matching 10 bases. The germline CDR1 and CDR2 sequences are SGHRS and YFSETQ. CDR3 length: 16 residues. The junction had 3 bases not matched to a gene; V was cut back by 0 bases and J by 0 bases. The CDR3 region has the DNA TGCGCCAGCAGCTTGGGGGCTAGCGGGAGCTCCTACGAGCAGTACGTC. Residues: CASSLGASGSSYEQYV.

This clonotype was seen a handful of times. This chain links TRBV2 with TRBJ2-1; 9 bases are a match to TRBD1. The length of the CDR3 is 15 residues. Germline-derived CDR1 and CDR2 are SNHLY and FYNNEI. Trimming removed 6 bases from V and 1 base from J; junction bases left unmatched: 4. CDR3: CASRDRGGSYNEQFF. As DNA, the CDR3 is TGTGCCAGCAGGGACAGGGGAGGGTCCTACAATGAGCAGTTCTTC.

This clonotype was counted many times. V is TRBV9 and J is TRBJ2-5; the D gene could be TRBD1 or TRBD2 (5 bases each). The CDR3 consists of 14 residues. CDR1 SGDLS and CDR2 YYNGEE come from the germline V gene. V lost 0 bases to trimming and J lost 5 bases, with 11 bases between them. The CDR3 loop is CASSVDRGAETQYF. The CDR3 DNA sequence: TGTGCCAGCAGCGTAGATCGGGGCGCGGAGACCCAGTACTTC.

The chain is built from TRBV7-9 and TRBJ2-5; 11 bases map to TRBD2. This CDR3 spans 15 amino acids. The V gene end was trimmed by 5 bases and the J gene end by 5 bases; junction bases not matched to a gene: 7. Germline loops: CDR1 SEHNR, CDR2 FQNEAQ (reference sequence). CDR3 sequence (DNA): TGTGCCAGCAGCCTTAGCGGGAGGGCCTTTGAGACCCAGTACTTC. Amino acid sequence: CASSLSGRAFETQYF.

The chain carries TRBV6-1 and TRBJ2-5, with a tentative D call TRBD1 (5 bases). V was cut by 7 bases and J by 3 bases, with 12 bases left in between. This CDR3 is built from 13 residues. Germline V lookup: CDR1 MNHNS, CDR2 SASEGT. The DNA of the CDR3 is TGTGCCAGCATAGCAGGGCTGAAAGAGACCCAGTACTTC. This gives the protein CASIAGLKETQYF.

To note about this clonotype: The junction differs from germline at one of its ends, possibly a read error. The DNA of the CDR3 is TGTGCCAACAGTGTCTCAGGGGCCGGCACTGAAGCTTTCTTT. The encoded protein is CANSVSGAGTEAFF. J is TRBJ1-1 and V is TRBV25-1, with D possibly TRBD1 on 6 matching bases. This CDR3 is built from 14 residues. The germline V gene has CDR1 MGHDK and CDR2 SYGVNS. Filled out from reference TRBV25-1 and TRBJ1-1, the complete variable domain reads EADIYQTPRYLVIGTGKKITLECSQTMGHDKMYWYQQDPGMELHLIHYSYGVNSTEKGDLSSESTVSRIRTEHFPLTLESARPSHTSQYLCANSVSGAGTEAFFGQGTRLTVV.

The rearrangement links TRBV6-5 to TRBJ1-5; D unclear. The CDR3 spans 14 residues. Germline CDR1 and CDR2: MNHEY and SVGAGI. Trimming cost V 2 bases and J 4 bases, with 9 bases left between them. The CDR3 protein is CASSYRQDNQPQHF. CDR3 sequence (DNA): TGTGCCAGCAGTTACCGACAAGATAATCAGCCCCAGCATTTT.

This clonotype came up a few times. V usage is TRBV12-3 or TRBV12-4 and J usage is TRBJ1-5; D may be TRBD1 (6 bases). V was pared by 4 bases and J by 3 bases, with 13 bases between. This CDR3 has 15 residues. The CDR3 loop is CASSSPGHNNQPQHF. The CDR3 bases are TGTGCCAGCAGTTCCCCGGGACATAACAATCAGCCCCAGCATTTT.

This chain connects TRBV12-3 or TRBV12-4 to TRBJ1-5; TRBD1 matches 9 bases. V lost 2 bases to trimming and J lost 2 bases; unmatched junction nucleotides: 10. This CDR3 contains 18 residues. CDR3 nucleotide sequence: TGTGCCAGCAGTTTAAAGGACACAGGGGGCGCGGGCAATCAGCCCCAGCATTTT. Translated: CASSLKDTGGAGNQPQHF.

The V call is TRBV4-2, the J call TRBJ2-1, with D tentatively TRBD1 or TRBD2 (6 bases each). V lost 3 bases to trimming and J lost 6 bases, with 15 bases between them. The CDR3 runs to 15 residues. CDR1 and CDR2 (germline): LGHNA, YNFKEQ. The CDR3 nucleotides are TGTGCCAGCAGCCACTCCGGGGGCCATGGCAATGAGCAGTTCTTC. Residues: CASSHSGGHGNEQFF.

This clonotype was observed at least ten times. V and J are TRBV12-3 or TRBV12-4 and TRBJ2-5, with D possibly being TRBD1 (5 bases). V gave up 2 bases and J gave up 5 bases, with 9 bases separating them. The CDR3 covers 13 residues. The CDR3 sequence: CASSLQGGETQYF. DNA of the CDR3: TGTGCCAGCAGTTTACAGGGTGGGGAGACCCAGTACTTC.

The chain is built from TRBV21-1 and TRBJ2-3; TRBD1 was called by the table and not checked on the DNA. TRBV21-1 is given as a pseudogene. This CDR3 contains 16 residues. In DNA form, the CDR3 reads TGTGCCAGCAGCAAAGAGCGACAGGGAGAGCCAGATACGCAGTATTTT. This encodes CASSKERQGEPDTQYF.

At least ten counts were recorded for this clonotype. V and J are TRBV20-1 and TRBJ2-3, with TRBD2 matching 8 bases. CDR1 and CDR2 (germline): DFQATT, SNEGSKA (reference sequence). V was clipped by 6 bases and J by 0 bases; unmatched bases: 17. This CDR3 contains 18 residues. The CDR3 is CSAHAVAGQKFSTDTQYF. The CDR3 coding sequence is TGCAGTGCCCACGCGGTAGCGGGGCAAAAATTTAGCACAGATACGCAGTATTTT.

This clonotype was counted between two and nine times. CDR3 bases: TGCGCCAGCAGCTTTGGGGGTCCAGAAGCTTTCTTT. Protein product: CASSFGGPEAFF. The V gene is TRBV5-1, the J gene TRBJ1-1; D might be TRBD1 (5 bases). From germline, CDR1 is SGHRS and CDR2 YFSETQ. Trimming stripped 2 bases from V and 8 bases from J, with 10 bases between. The CDR3 length is 12 residues.

This clonotype was seen at least ten times. The chain employs TRBV29-1 and TRBJ2-3, with 11 positions matching TRBD1. The trim removed 6 bases at V and 4 bases at J, leaving 9 bases unmatched. From germline, CDR1 is SQVTM and CDR2 ANQGSEA. CDR3 length equals 15 residues. In nucleotides, the CDR3 is TGCAGCGTCGATTGGGACAGGGGGTTCTCAGATACGCAGTATTTT. Translating it yields CSVDWDRGFSDTQYF.

This clonotype was found a few times. The rearrangement joins TRBV12-3 or TRBV12-4 to TRBJ2-1; possibly TRBD2 for D (5 bases). The CDR3 covers 16 residues. The ends were cut back, 6 bases at V and 7 bases at J, with 22 bases in the middle. CDR3 coding DNA: TGTGCCAGCAGAACCACTTCTGGGATCAGAGGGAATGAGCAGTTCTTC. This gives the protein CASRTTSGIRGNEQFF.

The rearrangement uses TRBV7-8 and TRBJ1-2, with D maybe TRBD1 (5 bases). The CDR3 covers 14 residues. CDR1 is SGHVS and CDR2 is FQNEAQ in the germline V gene. The germline V and J ends were trimmed by 5 bases and 8 bases, with 18 bases remaining between them. CDR3 in amino acids: CASSQTQGVEGYTF. The CDR3 coding sequence is TGTGCCAGCAGCCAAACTCAGGGTGTGGAAGGCTACACCTTC. Filled out from reference TRBV7-8 and TRBJ1-2, the complete variable domain reads GAGVSQSPRYKVAKRGQDVALRCDPISGHVSLFWYQQALGQGPEFLTYFQNEAQLDKSGLPSDRFFAERPEGSVSTLKIQRTQQEDSAVYLCASSQTQGVEGYTFGSGTRLTVV.

In this sample, this clonotype turned up a few times. The chain uses TRBV4-2 and TRBJ2-5; TRBD2 matches 8 bases. The ends lost 0 bases at V and 1 base at J; junction bases unmatched: 10. The germline V gene encodes CDR1 LGHNA and CDR2 YNFKEQ. The CDR3 spans 18 residues. The CDR3 DNA sequence: TGTGCCAGCAGCCAAGAGGGGGTAGCGGGGTGGGGCCAAGAGACCCAGTACTTC. The encoded protein is CASSQEGVAGWGQETQYF.